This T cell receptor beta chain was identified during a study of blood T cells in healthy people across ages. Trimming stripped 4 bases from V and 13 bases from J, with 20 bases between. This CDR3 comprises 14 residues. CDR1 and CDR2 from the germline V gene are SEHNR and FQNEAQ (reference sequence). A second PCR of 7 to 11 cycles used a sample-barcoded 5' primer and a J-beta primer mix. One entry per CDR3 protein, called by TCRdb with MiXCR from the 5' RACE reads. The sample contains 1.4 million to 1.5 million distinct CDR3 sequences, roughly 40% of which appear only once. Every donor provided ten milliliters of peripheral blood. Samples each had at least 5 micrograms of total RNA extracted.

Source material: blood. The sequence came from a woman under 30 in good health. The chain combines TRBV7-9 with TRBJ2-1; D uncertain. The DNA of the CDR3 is TGTGCCAGCAGCTCCAGCCGCCTGCAAGAGACCCAGTTCTTC. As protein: CASSSSRLQETQFF.